This T cell receptor beta chain was recorded in a study of T cells expressing NK-cell markers. Looking at the study overall: According to the study, TCR beta repertoires originated from sorted CD3+CD56+NKG2C+, CD3+CD56+NKG2C- and CD3+CD56-NKG2C+ T cells. General study results and limits: Topping the CD3+CD56-NKG2C+ fraction as well were these clonotypes, in a handful of donors.

For each CDR3 protein, TCRdb gives one entry from its re-call of the 5' RACE reads, without DNA. The table lists over 350,000 distinct CDR3 sequences, with about 10% in the top ten. CDR3 length: 12 residues. Germline lookup yields CDR1 KGHDR and CDR2 SFDVKD. On this clonotype itself: Its antigen is not known.

The receptor was isolated from a woman in her fifties or sixties in good health. This sequence joins TRBV24-1 and TRBJ2-1; as DNA is missing, the TRBD1 call by TCRdb cannot be tested. Specimen: blood T cells: a sorted CD56 or NKG2C T cell subset, CD4+ or CD8+ T cells, or bulk PBMC T cells (not recorded which). The CDR3 sequence: CATSDTGQGRFF.